This passage covers 16 T cell receptor beta chains from one sample sequenced in a study of regulatory T cells in long-lasting Graves disease. The time point was: persistent/refractory GD, antithyroid drugs over 5 years with positive TRAb. Extracted RNA from PBMCs served as the source of the TCR library. Arm-PCR of CDR3 regions with iRepertoire HTBI primers generated TCR beta libraries. TCRdb reprocessed the multiplex PCR reads via MiXCR and lists one record per CDR3 protein. Among roughly 500,000 distinct CDR3 sequences listed, about a fifth were seen once. The sequencing here drew on peripheral blood mononuclear cells (PBMCs), taken when the disease was refractory, from a patient treated with antithyroid drugs. The receptor set was obtained from a female donor with Graves disease.

This clonotype appeared many times. The CDR3 coding sequence is TGTGCCAGCAGCCAAGGACGGTATGAAGCTTTCTTT. Its translation is CASSQGRYEAFF. The chain employs TRBV7-9 and TRBJ1-1; D gene ambiguous. Trimming removed 5 bases at V and 7 bases at J, with 11 bases between. Germline V lookup: CDR1 SEHNR, CDR2 FQNEAQ (reference sequence). CDR3 size: 12 residues. The complete variable domain, with remaining parts taken from reference TRBV7-9 and TRBJ1-1, reads DTGVSQNPRHKITKRGQNVTFRCDPISEHNRLYWYRQTLGQGPEFLTYFQNEAQLEKSRLLSDRFSAERPKGSFSTLEIQRTEQGDSAMYLCASSQGRYEAFFGQGTRLTVV.

V usage is TRBV14 and J usage is TRBJ1-4; no definite D call. V was shortened by 0 bases and J by 8 bases, with 7 bases between the two germline ends. Germline V gene lookup returns CDR1 SGHDN and CDR2 FVKESK. This CDR3 has 13 residues. This chain's CDR3 is CASSQDGKEKLFF. The CDR3 DNA sequence: TGTGCCAGCAGCCAAGACGGAAAGGAAAAACTGTTTTTT.

J is TRBJ1-1 and V is TRBV11-2, with D unresolved. The CDR3 covers 14 residues. Germline-derived CDR1 and CDR2 are SGHAT and FQNNGV. V dropped 3 bases and J dropped 4 bases, with 12 bases sitting between them. CDR3 coding DNA: TGTGCCAGCAGCTTCGAAGGGTGGACCACTGAAGCTTTCTTT. Residues: CASSFEGWTTEAFF. The full variable domain, completed using reference TRBV11-2 and TRBJ1-1, is EAGVAQSPRYKIIEKRQSVAFWCNPISGHATLYWYQQILGQGPKLLIQFQNNGVVDDSQLPKDRFSAERLKGVDSTLKIQPAKLEDSAVYLCASSFEGWTTEAFFGQGTRLTVV.

This clonotype showed up just a few times. The chain combines TRBV6-1 with TRBJ2-7; D is undetermined. Trimming pared 6 bases from V and 0 bases from J, leaving 15 bases between. The germline V gene has CDR1 MNHNS and CDR2 SASEGT. CDR3 length equals 15 residues. In DNA form, the CDR3 reads TGTGCCAGCAGGCCGGACCTAGGAATCTCCTACGAGCAGTACTTC. It codes for CASRPDLGISYEQYF.

The V gene is TRBV19, the J gene TRBJ1-3; D is undetermined. The CDR3 runs to 15 residues. V was trimmed by 5 bases and J by 0 bases, leaving 11 bases between them. In germline, CDR1 is LNHDA, CDR2 SQIVND (reference sequence). The CDR3 reads CASSVGGFSGNTIYF. CDR3 in DNA: TGTGCCAGTAGTGTGGGCGGATTCTCTGGAAACACCATATATTTT.

The chain combines TRBV29-1 with TRBJ2-3, with 7 bases matching TRBD2. This CDR3 spans 18 amino acids. Germline V CDR1 and CDR2: SQVTM, ANQGSEA. The trim removed 0 bases at V and 0 bases at J, leaving 12 bases unmatched. The chain's CDR3 is CSVEDWAAGLLSTDTQYF. Here the CDR3 DNA reads TGCAGCGTTGAAGATTGGGCCGCGGGACTACTCAGCACAGATACGCAGTATTTT.

This clonotype was observed a handful of times. This chain links TRBV28 with TRBJ2-6; 7 nucleotides line up with TRBD2. The CDR3 covers 16 residues. Germline CDR1 and CDR2: MDHEN and SYDVKM. V was pared by 3 bases and J by 0 bases, with 2 bases of the junction left unmatched. The CDR3 protein is CASSFRGDSGANVLTF. CDR3 nucleotide sequence: TGTGCCAGCAGTTTTCGGGGGGACTCTGGGGCCAACGTCCTGACTTTC.

The chain recombines TRBV5-1 with TRBJ1-3; the D gene is possibly TRBD1 (6 bases). V shed 4 bases and J shed 2 bases, with 16 bases lying between them. CDR1 is SGHRS and CDR2 is YFSETQ in the germline V gene. The CDR3 loop spans 16 amino acids. The CDR3 reads CASSRNTGTTGNTIYF. The DNA for the CDR3 is TGCGCCAGCAGCAGAAACACAGGGACAACTGGAAACACCATATATTTT.

V and J are TRBV14 and TRBJ1-2; D uncertain. Trimming left V 1 base short and J 4 bases short, with 10 bases between. In germline, CDR1 is SGHDN, CDR2 FVKESK. This CDR3 contains 14 residues. CDR3 bases: TGTGCCAGCAGCCAAGGGGCAGCTTCCTATGGCTACACCTTC. This encodes CASSQGAASYGYTF. The whole variable domain, remainder taken from reference TRBV14 and TRBJ1-2, is EAGVTQFPSHSVIEKGQTVTLRCDPISGHDNLYWYRRVMGKEIKFLLHFVKESKQDESGMPNNRFLAERTGGTYSTLKVQPAELEDSGVYFCASSQGAASYGYTFGSGTRLTVV.

The V gene is TRBV29-1, the J gene TRBJ1-4, with TRBD1 matching over 10 bases. Germline V lookup: CDR1 SQVTM, CDR2 ANQGSEA. The CDR3 is 12 residues long. Trimming cost V 4 bases and J 7 bases; bases outside gene matches: 0. CDR3 sequence (DNA): TGCAGCGTTGGGGACAGGGGTGAAAAACTGTTTTTT. This sequence encodes CSVGDRGEKLFF.

This clonotype has ten or more counts. V is TRBV30 and J is TRBJ2-5; 9 bases agree with TRBD2. Germline V gene lookup returns CDR1 GTSNPN and CDR2 SVGIG (reference sequence). The J segment lost 2 bases and the V segment lost 8 bases, leaving 6 bases of the junction unmatched. CDR3 length: 13 amino acids. The CDR3 coding sequence is TGTGCCGTTAGACTAGCGGATCAAGAGACCCAGTACTTC. Its protein is CAVRLADQETQYF.

The chain is built from TRBV29-1 and TRBJ1-3, with 7 bases lining up with TRBD1. The CDR3 has 12 residues. The trim removed 4 bases at V and 7 bases at J, leaving 4 bases unmatched. In germline, CDR1 is SQVTM, CDR2 ANQGSEA. CDR3 region: CSVVTGRNTIYF. DNA for the CDR3: TGCAGCGTTGTGACAGGGCGGAACACCATATATTTT. Full variable domain (remainder filled in from reference TRBV29-1 and TRBJ1-3): SAVISQKPSRDICQRGTSLTIQCQVDSQVTMMFWYRQQPGQSLTLIATANQGSEATYESGFVIDKFPISRPNLTFSTLTVSNMSPEDSSIYLCSVVTGRNTIYFGEGSWLTVV.

This rearrangement joins TRBV29-1 to TRBJ2-2; 8 nucleotides agree with TRBD2. Germline V gene sequence: CDR1 SQVTM, CDR2 ANQGSEA. The CDR3 length is 13 residues. The ends lost 6 bases at V and 3 bases at J; junction bases unmatched: 3. The CDR3 nucleotides read TGCAGCGTGTCGGGGGGGGACACCGGGGAGCTGTTTTTT. Translating gives CSVSGGDTGELFF.

This clonotype was counted ten times or more. The chain joins TRBV12-3 or TRBV12-4 to TRBJ1-2; D not certain. Trimming cost V 6 bases and J 0 bases, with 8 bases left between them. The CDR3 runs 13 residues. CDR3 protein: CASREGSNYGYTF. CDR3 coding DNA: TGTGCCAGCAGGGAGGGATCTAACTATGGCTACACCTTC.

This clonotype was counted many times. The chain joins TRBV11-2 to TRBJ1-2; 8 bases are a match to TRBD1. CDR3 length equals 15 residues. Per the germline V gene, CDR1 is SGHAT and CDR2 is FQNNGV. With 5 bases clipped from V and 5 bases from J, the junction kept 10 bases outside the gene matches. DNA of the CDR3: TGTGCCAGCAGCCCCGCAGGGGGCGCAGGGTATGGCTACACCTTC. Translation gives CASSPAGGAGYGYTF.

This clonotype showed up many times. The chain uses TRBV6-2 or TRBV6-3 and TRBJ2-7; 11 bases are shared with TRBD2. This CDR3 has 14 amino acids. With 5 bases clipped from V and 2 bases from J, the junction kept 2 bases outside the gene matches. Germline loops: CDR1 MNHEY, CDR2 SVGEGT. DNA of the CDR3: TGTGCCAGCAGTCGACTAGCGGGGCCCTACGAGCAGTACTTC. Its protein is CASSRLAGPYEQYF.